These T cell receptor beta chains were read from a single sample in a study of cytomegalovirus exposure and HLA in healthy donors. Libraries were prepared by immunoSEQ multiplex PCR; TCRdb keeps only in-frame clonotypes and omits some of them. The sample yields fewer than 140,000 clones, roughly four fifths seen once. Sequences were obtained from PBMCs. The receptors derive from a man in his fifties or sixties in good health and CMV-seronegative. Each CDR3 is given with its conserved first and last residue. Fields, in order: J gene, V gene, D gene, clone size, CDR3 protein, CDR3 DNA. The D gene is left open where the match is weak. Only some rows state a clone size, as once, few, many or a class for expanded clones.

>TRBJ1-1|TRBV29-1|-|-
CSVEKGLTNTEAFF
TGCAGCGTTGAAAAGGGACTAACGAACACTGAAGCTTTCTTT
>TRBJ2-1|TRBV5-1|TRBD2|-
CASSQGVAGGSSYNEQFF
TGCGCCAGCAGCCAGGGGGTAGCGGGGGGCAGCTCCTACAATGAGCAGTTCTTC
>TRBJ1-3|TRBV6-5|-|-
CASSYDSSGNTIYF
TGTGCCAGCAGTTATGACAGCTCTGGAAACACCATATATTTT
>TRBJ2-3|TRBV15|TRBD2|-
CATSRGGGGPSTDTQYF
TGTGCCACCAGCAGAGGGGGGGGAGGGCCCAGCACAGATACGCAGTATTTT
>TRBJ1-1|TRBV19|TRBD1|-
CASRDRGGTEAFF
TGTGCCAGCCGGGACAGGGGGGGCACTGAAGCTTTCTTT
>TRBJ1-1|TRBV6-5|TRBD1|-
CASKRQGWDTEAFF
TGTGCCAGCAAGAGACAGGGTTGGGACACTGAAGCTTTCTTT
>TRBJ2-2|TRBV15|-|-
CATSSARRENTGELFF
TGTGCCACCAGCAGCGCGAGGCGGGAGAACACCGGGGAGCTGTTTTTT
>TRBJ2-1|TRBV7-3|TRBD2|-
CASSSLAGGSNEQFF
TGTGCCAGCAGCTCACTAGCGGGGGGCTCTAATGAGCAGTTCTTC
>TRBJ2-4|TRBV6-1|-|-
CASSGEKVTAKNIQYF
TGTGCCAGCAGTGGGGAGAAGGTTACGGCCAAAAACATTCAGTACTTC
>TRBJ1-5|TRBV2|-|once
CASRPGYNQPQHF
TGTGCCAGCAGGCCGGGATACAATCAGCCCCAGCATTTT
>TRBJ1-2|TRBV5-1|-|few
CASSPDRINGYTF
TGCGCCAGCAGCCCTGACAGGATAAATGGCTACACCTTC
>TRBJ2-7|TRBV5-1|TRBD1|-
CASSQSGTGVNEQYF
TGCGCCAGCAGCCAATCCGGGACAGGGGTCAACGAGCAGTACTTC
>TRBJ2-2|TRBV19|-|-
CASPGPSGGELFF
TGTGCCAGTCCCGGTCCCTCGGGCGGGGAGCTGTTTTTT
>TRBJ2-1|TRBV5-6|-|-
CASSQPGPQGEQFF
TGTGCCAGCAGCCAACCCGGGCCCCAGGGGGAGCAGTTCTTC
>TRBJ2-6|TRBV13|-|-
CASSSDRQRANVLTF
TGTGCCAGCAGCTCAGACAGGCAGCGGGCCAACGTCCTGACTTTC
>TRBJ1-2|TRBV5-8|TRBD1|-
CASRPTGPYGYTF
TGTGCCAGCAGACCGACAGGGCCCTATGGCTACACCTTC
>TRBJ1-6|TRBV4-3|-|-
CASSLQGPNSPLHF
TGCGCCAGCAGCCTCCAGGGGCCCAATTCACCCCTCCACTTT
>TRBJ2-2|TRBV19|-|-
CASSMSVNTGELFF
TGTGCCAGTAGTATGAGTGTGAACACCGGGGAGCTGTTTTTT
>TRBJ2-2|TRBV18|-|-
CASSPLATGELFF
TGTGCCAGCTCACCACTAGCGACCGGGGAGCTGTTTTTT
>TRBJ2-1|TRBV29-1|TRBD2|-
CSVGTSGGYNEQFF
TGCAGCGTTGGAACCAGCGGGGGGTACAATGAGCAGTTCTTC
>TRBJ2-7|TRBV29-1|TRBD2|-
CSVVWRGDSYEQYF
TGCAGCGTTGTGTGGCGGGGGGACTCCTACGAGCAGTACTTC
>TRBJ2-7|TRBV29-1|-|-
CSAQPDRFYEQYF
TGCAGCGCACAACCAGACAGGTTCTACGAGCAGTACTTC
>TRBJ2-3|TRBV6-1|-|few
CASSEAPLVLTDTQYF
TGTGCCAGCAGTGAAGCCCCACTAGTCCTCACAGATACGCAGTATTTT
>TRBJ2-1|TRBV4-3|-|few
CASSQGRGSRNEQFF
TGCGCCAGCAGCCAAGGACGAGGGTCTCGCAATGAGCAGTTCTTC
>TRBJ2-2|TRBV15|TRBD2|-
CATNQGLGSPGELFF
TGTGCCACCAACCAGGGACTAGGATCCCCCGGGGAGCTGTTTTTT
>TRBJ1-1|TRBV5-1|TRBD1|-
CASSRGQGQNTEAFF
TGCGCCAGCAGCCGGGGACAGGGCCAGAACACTGAAGCTTTCTTT
>TRBJ2-5|TRBV29-1|TRBD1|-
CSVTGQGQQETQYF
TGCAGCGTTACGGGACAGGGACAACAAGAGACCCAGTACTTC
>TRBJ1-2|TRBV7-2|-|-
CASSLGHAGARTGTF
TGTGCCAGCAGCTTAGGACACGCAGGGGCTCGAACGGGCACCTTC
>TRBJ1-1|TRBV19|-|-
CASSWTTNTEAFF
TGTGCCAGTAGCTGGACAACGAACACTGAAGCTTTCTTT
>TRBJ1-1|TRBV7-9|-|-
CASNFVRGAQTNTEAFF
TGTGCCAGCAACTTTGTCCGCGGGGCGCAGACTAACACTGAAGCTTTCTTT
>TRBJ1-1|TRBV2|TRBD1|-
CASSRQGRDTEAFF
TGTGCCAGCAGCCGACAGGGTCGCGACACTGAAGCTTTCTTT
>TRBJ1-4|TRBV9|TRBD1|-
CASSETGAGEKLFF
TGTGCCAGCAGCGAAACAGGGGCCGGGGAAAAACTGTTTTTT
>TRBJ2-5|TRBV29-1|TRBD1|-
CSANRGMETQYF
TGCAGCGCCAACAGGGGAATGGAGACCCAGTACTTC
>TRBJ2-2|TRBV9|-|-
CASSLSGTPVAELFF
TGTGCCAGCAGCCTCTCCGGGACTCCCGTGGCGGAGCTGTTTTTT
>TRBJ2-5|TRBV25-1|TRBD1|-
CASSESAGTALQETQYF
TGTGCCAGCAGTGAGTCCGCCGGGACAGCCTTGCAAGAGACCCAGTACTTC
>TRBJ2-3|TRBV9|TRBD1|-
CASSDRGPLTDTQYF
TGTGCCAGCAGCGACAGGGGCCCTCTGACAGATACGCAGTATTTT
>TRBJ2-1|TRBV7-3|-|-
CASSFSRGSYNEQFF
TGTGCCAGCAGCTTCAGCAGGGGTTCCTACAATGAGCAGTTCTTC
>TRBJ2-3|TRBV4-3|-|-
CASSQDPRPRDTQYF
TGCGCCAGCAGCCAAGATCCTAGACCTCGGGATACGCAGTATTTT
>TRBJ1-1|TRBV18|-|once
CASFPGGRGNTEAFF
TGTGCCAGCTTTCCGGGGGGCAGGGGGAACACTGAAGCTTTCTTT
>TRBJ1-4|TRBV5-1|TRBD1|-
CASSVTTGRTNEKLFF
TGCGCCAGCAGCGTGACGACAGGGAGGACGAATGAAAAACTGTTTTTT
>TRBJ2-5|TRBV19|TRBD1|-
CASSNTGGRETQYF
TGTGCCAGTAGTAACACAGGGGGCAGGGAGACCCAGTACTTC
>TRBJ1-6|TRBV11-1|-|-
CASSPQLGRFPLHF
TGTGCCAGCAGCCCCCAACTAGGGCGGTTCCCCCTCCACTTT
>TRBJ2-1|TRBV28|-|-
CASSTEIRGQFF
TGTGCCAGCAGTACGGAGATTCGCGGGCAGTTCTTC
>TRBJ1-2|TRBV27|-|-
CASSSLGPGGYTF
TGTGCCAGCAGTTCACTCGGTCCGGGTGGCTACACCTTC
>TRBJ1-2|TRBV6-1|-|-
CASSEASRELYGYTF
TGTGCCAGCAGTGAAGCATCCAGGGAACTCTATGGCTATACCTTC
>TRBJ2-3|TRBV7-2|TRBD2|-
CASRTSGGPMDTQYF
TGTGCCAGCAGAACTAGCGGGGGGCCTATGGATACGCAGTATTTT
>TRBJ1-3|TRBV7-2|-|few
CASSLAHVGGSGNTIYF
TGTGCCAGCAGCTTAGCGCATGTGGGGGGGTCTGGAAACACCATATATTTT
>TRBJ1-1|TRBV6-1|-|-
CASSPGAEAFF
TGTGCCAGCAGCCCGGGAGCTGAAGCTTTCTTT
>TRBJ2-7|TRBV7-9|-|-
CASSPGRGRSSYEQYF
TGTGCCAGCAGCCCCGGGCGGGGACGGTCCTCCTACGAGCAGTACTTC
>TRBJ1-1|TRBV5-1|TRBD1|-
CASSVTGGTEAFF
TGCGCCAGCAGCGTCACAGGGGGCACTGAAGCTTTCTTT
>TRBJ2-3|TRBV7-2|TRBD2|-
CASSLVLAATDTQYF
TGTGCCAGCAGCTTAGTACTAGCGGCCACAGATACGCAGTATTTT
>TRBJ2-2|TRBV4-1|-|-
CASSPLNTGELFF
TGCGCCAGCAGCCCCCTGAACACCGGGGAGCTGTTTTTT
>TRBJ2-1|TRBV6-1|TRBD1|few
CASSDLTGESKVYGYNEQFF
TGTGCCAGCAGTGACCTAACAGGGGAGTCAAAAGTATACGGGTACAATGAGCAGTTCTTC
>TRBJ2-1|TRBV28|TRBD1|-
CASRRTGIDEQFF
TGTGCCAGCAGACGGACAGGGATCGATGAGCAGTTCTTC
>TRBJ1-4|TRBV4-3|-|-
CASSQIDSATNEKLFF
TGCGCCAGCAGCCAAATCGACAGTGCAACTAATGAAAAACTGTTTTTT